A single T cell receptor beta chain is shown here with its context. This record belongs to a study of blood T cells in healthy people across ages. A second roughly 6 to 11 cycle PCR used barcoded and J-beta primers. One entry per CDR3 protein, called by TCRdb with MiXCR from the 5' RACE reads. This table holds under 1,100,000 distinct CDR3 sequences, less than 25% found once. Germline assignment: CDR1 LGHNT and CDR2 FRNRAP. The ends were cut back, 3 bases at V and 5 bases at J, with 21 bases in the middle. The CDR3 loop spans 17 amino acids. This same sample was also taken into another study, of T cells of mothers and their children. That study adds: Slightly, though not significantly, more overlap was seen in related than in unrelated mother-child pairs.

The TCR comes from a girl aged 2-15 years in good health. V usage is TRBV12-5 and J usage is TRBJ2-3; D perhaps matches TRBD2 (6 bases). Sequenced input: blood. The CDR3 loop is CASGLGDSKPPGDTQYF. In DNA form, the CDR3 reads TGTGCTAGTGGTTTAGGGGACTCTAAGCCCCCCGGAGATACGCAGTATTTT.